These T cell receptor beta chains were read from a single sample in a study of blood T cell repertoires in COVID-19. Clones were sequenced by immunoSEQ multiplex PCR, and TCRdb holds only the in-frame ones, with some missing. The sample consists of under 40,000 clones, around 90% of them appearing once. The sample taken for sequencing was peripheral blood. Receptors were obtained from a man aged 60 to 69 with active COVID-19. Both conserved end residues are part of each CDR3. The D gene is left open where the match is weak. The size of a clone is reported for some rows only, either as once, few or many, or as a class for expanded clones.

D gene | J gene | V gene | CDR3 length | clone size | CDR3 protein | CDR3 DNA
TRBD2 | TRBJ2-3 | TRBV4-2 | 15 | - | CASLASGGSTDTQYF | TGTGCCAGCCTTGCTAGCGGGGGTAGCACAGATACGCAGTATTTT
- | TRBJ2-1 | TRBV6-5 | 12 | - | CASSSIEAQQFF | TGTGCCAGCAGTTCAATCGAGGCCCAGCAGTTCTTC
- | TRBJ2-7 | TRBV6-2/TRBV6-3 | 13 | - | CASSYGRTREQYF | TGTGCCAGCAGTTACGGACGGACTCGGGAGCAGTACTTC
- | TRBJ1-5 | TRBV19 | 13 | - | CASGRASNQPQHF | TGTGCCAGTGGTCGCGCTAGCAATCAGCCCCAGCATTTT
- | TRBJ1-1 | TRBV29-1 | 13 | - | CSVQDNMNTEAFF | TGCAGCGTTCAGGACAATATGAACACTGAAGCTTTCTTT
TRBD2 | TRBJ2-5 | TRBV4-3 | 16 | - | CASSPGDGRAGETQYF | TGCGCCAGCAGCCCGGGGGACGGGAGGGCCGGAGAGACCCAGTACTTC
TRBD2 | TRBJ2-7 | TRBV6-2/TRBV6-3 | 16 | - | CASSPHSGTSGYEQYF | TGTGCCAGCAGCCCACATTCCGGGACTAGTGGTTACGAGCAGTACTTC
TRBD1 | TRBJ2-5 | TRBV19 | 15 | - | CASSMIQGQFGTQYF | TGTGCCAGTAGTATGATCCAGGGACAGTTTGGGACCCAGTACTTC
- | TRBJ2-6 | TRBV19 | 16 | - | CASTEGVPSGANVLTF | TGTGCCAGTACTGAGGGGGTTCCCTCTGGGGCCAACGTCCTGACTTTC
TRBD1 | TRBJ2-7 | TRBV6-7 | 16 | - | CASSSRDRPLTGEQYF | TGTGCCAGCAGTTCCCGGGACAGGCCACTAACGGGCGAGCAGTACTTC
- | TRBJ2-2 | TRBV28 | 12 | once | CASSLLTGELFF | TGTGCCAGCAGTTTACTCACCGGGGAGCTGTTTTTT
- | TRBJ1-5 | TRBV4-3 | 13 | - | CASSQGRDQPQHF | TGCGCCAGCAGCCAAGGCAGGGATCAGCCCCAGCATTTT
- | TRBJ2-7 | TRBV29-1 | 13 | - | CSVTRDTMGEQYF | TGCAGCGTGACCCGGGACACTATGGGGGAGCAGTACTTC
- | TRBJ2-3 | TRBV6-1 | 16 | once | CASSEAQGAGADTQYF | TGTGCCAGCAGTGAAGCCCAGGGCGCAGGGGCAGATACGCAGTATTTT
TRBD1 | TRBJ2-3 | TRBV28 | 15 | - | CASSSGTGAGDTQYF | TGTGCCAGCAGTTCCGGGACAGGGGCCGGAGATACGCAGTATTTT
- | TRBJ1-6 | TRBV5-5 | 16 | - | CASSSPPGRNNSPLHF | TGTGCCAGCAGCTCCCCCCCGGGGAGGAATAATTCACCCCTCCACTTT
TRBD1 | TRBJ1-4 | TRBV19 | 15 | - | CASSMPGQGNEKLFF | TGTGCCAGTAGTATGCCGGGACAGGGGAATGAAAAACTGTTTTTT
- | TRBJ2-3 | TRBV7-9 | 15 | - | CASSVSGTPLTTQYF | TGTGCCAGCAGCGTCTCCGGGACACCTTTGACTACGCAGTATTTT
TRBD2 | TRBJ2-7 | TRBV10-3 | 16 | - | CAISESITSENYEQYF | TGTGCCATCAGTGAGTCGATAACTAGCGAGAACTACGAGCAGTACTTC